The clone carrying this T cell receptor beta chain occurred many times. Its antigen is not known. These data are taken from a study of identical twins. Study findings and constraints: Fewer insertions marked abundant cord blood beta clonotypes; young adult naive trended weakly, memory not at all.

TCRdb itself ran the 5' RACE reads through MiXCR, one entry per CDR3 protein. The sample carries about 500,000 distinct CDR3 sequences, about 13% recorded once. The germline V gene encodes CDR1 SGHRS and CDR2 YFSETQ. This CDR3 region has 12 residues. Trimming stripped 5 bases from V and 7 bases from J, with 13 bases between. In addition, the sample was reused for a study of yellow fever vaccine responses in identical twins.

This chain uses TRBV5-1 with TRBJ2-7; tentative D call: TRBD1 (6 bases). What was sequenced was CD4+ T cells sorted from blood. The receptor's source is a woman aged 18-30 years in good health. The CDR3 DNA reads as TGCGCCAGCAGGTTACAGGGCCCGGAGCAGTACTTC. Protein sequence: CASRLQGPEQYF.